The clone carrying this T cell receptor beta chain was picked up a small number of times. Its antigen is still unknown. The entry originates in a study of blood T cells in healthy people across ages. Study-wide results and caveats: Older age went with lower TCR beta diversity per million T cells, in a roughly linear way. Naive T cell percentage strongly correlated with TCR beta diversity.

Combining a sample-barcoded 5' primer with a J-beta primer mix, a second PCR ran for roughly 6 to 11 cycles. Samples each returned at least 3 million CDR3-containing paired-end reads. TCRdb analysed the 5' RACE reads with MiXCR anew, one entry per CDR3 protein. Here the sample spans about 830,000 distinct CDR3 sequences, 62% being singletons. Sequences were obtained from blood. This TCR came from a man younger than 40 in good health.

The CDR3 loop reads CASSFGGARRNEQFF. The DNA for the CDR3 is TGTGCCAGCAGTTTTGGGGGGGCGCGTCGCAATGAGCAGTTCTTC. The chain uses TRBV27 and TRBJ2-1; D perhaps matches TRBD2 (7 bases). In germline, CDR1 is MNHEY, CDR2 SMNVEV (reference sequence). CDR3 length: 15 amino acids. The V and J ends lost 3 bases and 6 bases respectively, with 15 bases between them.